A selection of T cell receptor beta chains follows, all from one sample in a study of shared clonotypes between healthy human individuals. Produced via immunoSEQ multiplex PCR; TCRdb's table is partial and in-frame only. The table shows 490,000 or so clones, with around 80% occurring only once. Input material: PBMCs. The origin of the receptors is a woman in her thirties or forties in good health. Some clones in this sample may be carry-over from other donors' samples. The CDR3 runs from the conserved cysteine through the conserved F or W. The order of the fields is clone size, D gene, V gene, J gene, CDR3 DNA, CDR3 protein. D genes are given only for firm matches. Rows give clone size only sometimes, using once, few, many, or a class for an expanded clone.

>-|-|TRBV7-2|TRBJ1-6
TGTGCCAGCAGCGCCAGTAATTCACCCCTCCACTTT
CASSASNSPLHF
>-|-|TRBV6-6|TRBJ1-5
TGTGCCAGCAGTCAAAACACAGGGTCGCCCCAGCATTTT
CASSQNTGSPQHF
>once|TRBD2|TRBV27|TRBJ2-1
TGTGCCAGCAGTTCACTAGCGGGAGTACGGTCGGGGAATGAGCAGTTCTTC
CASSSLAGVRSGNEQFF
>-|-|TRBV30|TRBJ1-1
TGTGCCTGGAGTCCCCCGGCGGGCTGGAACACTGAAGCTTTCTTT
CAWSPPAGWNTEAFF
>-|TRBD2|TRBV7-3|TRBJ2-1
TGTGCCAGCAGCTTAGGCCTAGCGGGAGATGAGCAGTTCTTC
CASSLGLAGDEQFF
>-|TRBD2|TRBV25-1|TRBJ2-2
TGTGCCAGCCCGGGACTAGCGGGAGAAAGGAACACCGGGGAGCTGTTTTTT
CASPGLAGERNTGELFF
>-|-|TRBV9|TRBJ1-4
TGTGCCAGCAGCAGGGGGGCCGCAACTAATGAAAAACTGTTTTTT
CASSRGAATNEKLFF
>-|TRBD1|TRBV5-6|TRBJ2-7
TGTGCCAGCAGCCCCGGCACCGGGACAGCATACGAGCAGTACTTC
CASSPGTGTAYEQYF
>few|TRBD2|TRBV18|TRBJ2-7
TGTGCCAGCTCACCTACGACTAGCGGGAGGGTCGAGCAGTACTTC
CASSPTTSGRVEQYF
>-|-|TRBV7-8|TRBJ2-7
TGTGCCAGCAGCTTAAGGCTGGGGGGCTACGAGCAGTACTTC
CASSLRLGGYEQYF
>-|-|TRBV21-1|TRBJ1-4
TGTGCCAGCAGCAAATCTTGCCGGCAGGGGAGTGAAAAACTGTTTTTT
CASSKSCRQGSEKLFF
>-|-|TRBV6-6|TRBJ2-2
TGTGCCAGCAGTTACCCTTCAGCACGGGAGACCGGGGAGCTGTTTTTT
CASSYPSARETGELFF
>-|-|TRBV21-1|TRBJ2-7
TGTGCCAGCACCTTGGGACAGGGGGCTGGGGAGCAGTACTTC
CASTLGQGAGEQYF
>many|-|TRBV9|TRBJ2-7
TGTGCCAGCAGCGTTCGTTATGAGTCCTACGAGCAGTACTTC
CASSVRYESYEQYF
>-|-|TRBV28|TRBJ2-3
TGTGCCAGCAGTGAGGGGGGAAACACAGATACGCAGTATTTT
CASSEGGNTDTQYF
>-|TRBD2|TRBV5-1|TRBJ2-7
TGCGCCAGCAGCTTCCGCTCGGGACTAGCGGGAGGGCCGAGCTACGAGCAGTACTTC
CASSFRSGLAGGPSYEQYF
>-|TRBD1|TRBV2|TRBJ1-1
TGTGCCAGCAGTGAAGGGGTGACAGGGGTTACTGAAGCTTTCTTT
CASSEGVTGVTEAFF
>-|-|TRBV19|TRBJ2-6
TGTGCCAGTACCCCGGGGGTCTACTCTGGGGCCAACGTCCTGACTTTC
CASTPGVYSGANVLTF
>few|TRBD2|TRBV5-1|TRBJ2-1
TGCGCCAGCAGGCTGGCGACTAGCAACAATGAGCAGTTCTTC
CASRLATSNNEQFF
>-|-|TRBV5-1|TRBJ2-2
TGCGCCAGCAGCCCTACCCGGACAGTCACCGGGGAGCTGTTTTTT
CASSPTRTVTGELFF
>-|-|TRBV7-7|TRBJ1-1
TGTGCCAGCAGCTTAGACAGGGACACTGAAGCTTTCTTT
CASSLDRDTEAFF
>-|TRBD2|TRBV30|TRBJ2-7
TGTGCCTGGAGTGTAAGCCGGGCAACTAGCGGGACTCGTGAGCAGTACTTC
CAWSVSRATSGTREQYF
>-|TRBD2|TRBV28|TRBJ2-5
TGTGCCAGCAAGGCGGGAGGGCGGGAGACCCAGTACTTC
CASKAGGRETQYF